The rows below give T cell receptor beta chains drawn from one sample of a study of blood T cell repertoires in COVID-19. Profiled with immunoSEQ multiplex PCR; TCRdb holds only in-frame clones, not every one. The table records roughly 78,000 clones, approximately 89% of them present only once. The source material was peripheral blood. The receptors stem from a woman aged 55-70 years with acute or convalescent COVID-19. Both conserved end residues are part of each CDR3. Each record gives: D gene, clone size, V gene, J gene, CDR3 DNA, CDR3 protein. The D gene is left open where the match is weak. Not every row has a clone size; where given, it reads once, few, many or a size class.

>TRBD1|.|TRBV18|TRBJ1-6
TGTGCCAGCTCAGCACAGGGGAGGAATAATTCACCCCTCCACTTT
CASSAQGRNNSPLHF
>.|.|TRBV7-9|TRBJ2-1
TGTGCCAGCAGCGGCGGCAACCAGGAGGACTATTTCTTC
CASSGGNQEDYFF
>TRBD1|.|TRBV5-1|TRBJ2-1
TGCGCCAGCAACCTACAGGGGGCCCTCTACAATGAGCAGTTCTTC
CASNLQGALYNEQFF
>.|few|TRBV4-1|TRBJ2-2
TGCGCCAGCAGCCAAGGAGGGACTTTGAACACCGGGGAGCTGTTTTTT
CASSQGGTLNTGELFF
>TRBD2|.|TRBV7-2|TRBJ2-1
TGTGCCAGCAGCTATAGCGGGGGGGCCTATGAGCAGTTCTTC
CASSYSGGAYEQFF
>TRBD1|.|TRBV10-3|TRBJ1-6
TGTGCCATCAGCCCGGGACAGGCTAGGGAACCCCTCCACTTT
CAISPGQAREPLHF
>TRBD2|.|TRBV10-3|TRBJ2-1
TGTGCCATCAGTGATGGGACTAGCGGAAATGAGCAGTTCTTC
CAISDGTSGNEQFF
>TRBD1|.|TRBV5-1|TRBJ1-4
TGCGCCAGCAGCGCCGGGACAGGGAGGGAAAAACTGTTTTTT
CASSAGTGREKLFF
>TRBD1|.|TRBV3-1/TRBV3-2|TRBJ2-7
TGTGCCAGCAGCCAACAATTCGGGACAGGGGCCGAGCAGTACTTC
CASSQQFGTGAEQYF
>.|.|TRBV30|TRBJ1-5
TGTGCCTGGAGCCCACAGGGTTTTCAGCCCCAGCATTTT
CAWSPQGFQPQHF
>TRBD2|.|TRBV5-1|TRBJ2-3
TGCGCCAGCAGCCCAAGGACTAGTCAAGATACGCAGTATTTT
CASSPRTSQDTQYF
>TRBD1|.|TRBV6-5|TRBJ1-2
TGTGCCAGCAGTTACTCGACAGGGGGCTATGGCTACACCTTC
CASSYSTGGYGYTF